This is a list of T cell receptor beta chains from one sample in a study of a mutant IDH1 vaccine in newly diagnosed glioma. Here immunoSEQ multiplex PCR was the method, and the copy in TCRdb shows in-frame clones only, minus some. The sample holds over 55,000 clones, roughly four fifths seen once. Which antigens these TCRs recognize remains unknown. Material: PBMCs, obtained from a glioma patient whose treatment included an IDH1 peptide vaccine. The receptor source for this set is a man between 40 and 49 years old with glioma. The CDR3 runs from the conserved cysteine through the conserved F or W. D genes are given only for firm matches. Only part of the rows carry a size: once, few, many, or a class if the clone is expanded.

v_gene,d_gene,abundance,j_gene,len,CDR3nt,CDR3aa
TRBV4-1,TRBD1,.,TRBJ2-2,13,TGCGCCAGCAGCCAAGCCACAGGGGAAAAGCTGTTTTTT,CASSQATGEKLFF
TRBV29-1,.,.,TRBJ2-7,11,TGCAGCGTTGCAGCCGACTACGAGCAGTACTTC,CSVAADYEQYF
TRBV6-5,.,.,TRBJ1-1,13,TGTGCCAGCAGTTACCTAGGGTTCCCTGAAGCTTTCTTT,CASSYLGFPEAFF
TRBV5-8,TRBD1,.,TRBJ2-5,16,TGTGCCAGCAGCCCCGGACAGGGCCGCTTCCAAGAGACCCAGTACTTC,CASSPGQGRFQETQYF
TRBV27,TRBD1,.,TRBJ2-5,14,TGTGCCAGCAGTTCGACAGGGGGGGAAGAGACCCAGTACTTC,CASSSTGGEETQYF
TRBV2,.,.,TRBJ1-2,11,TGTGCCAGCAGTGAGGGGGGCGGCTACACCTTC,CASSEGGGYTF
TRBV4-3,TRBD2,.,TRBJ2-1,18,TGCGCCAGCAGCCAAGAAGGCGCGGGAGGGGTTTCCTACAATGAGCAGTTCTTC,CASSQEGAGGVSYNEQFF
TRBV15,TRBD1,.,TRBJ1-4,16,TGTGCCACCAGCAGAGGGGACAGATCAACTAATGAAAAACTGTTTTTT,CATSRGDRSTNEKLFF
TRBV12-5,.,.,TRBJ1-1,13,TGTGCTAGTGACGGGCCGGGGGGCACTGAAGCTTTCTTT,CASDGPGGTEAFF
TRBV5-6,.,few,TRBJ1-6,15,TGTGCCAGCAGCTTGGACAGGTGGGCGGATTCACCCCTCCACTTT,CASSLDRWADSPLHF
TRBV6-4,.,.,TRBJ2-2,17,TGTGCCAGCAGAAGATTCGGGGGCGTCGCGAACACCGGGGAGCTGTTTTTT,CASRRFGGVANTGELFF
TRBV27,.,.,TRBJ2-5,13,TGTGCCAGCAGTTTATACGGAAGAGAGACCCAGTACTTC,CASSLYGRETQYF
TRBV30,.,.,TRBJ1-1,12,TGTGCCTGGACAAAGAGTCACACTGAAGCTTTCTTT,CAWTKSHTEAFF
TRBV9,.,.,TRBJ2-7,15,TGTGCCAGCAGCGTAGGGGCCGACTCCACCTACGAGCAGTACTTC,CASSVGADSTYEQYF